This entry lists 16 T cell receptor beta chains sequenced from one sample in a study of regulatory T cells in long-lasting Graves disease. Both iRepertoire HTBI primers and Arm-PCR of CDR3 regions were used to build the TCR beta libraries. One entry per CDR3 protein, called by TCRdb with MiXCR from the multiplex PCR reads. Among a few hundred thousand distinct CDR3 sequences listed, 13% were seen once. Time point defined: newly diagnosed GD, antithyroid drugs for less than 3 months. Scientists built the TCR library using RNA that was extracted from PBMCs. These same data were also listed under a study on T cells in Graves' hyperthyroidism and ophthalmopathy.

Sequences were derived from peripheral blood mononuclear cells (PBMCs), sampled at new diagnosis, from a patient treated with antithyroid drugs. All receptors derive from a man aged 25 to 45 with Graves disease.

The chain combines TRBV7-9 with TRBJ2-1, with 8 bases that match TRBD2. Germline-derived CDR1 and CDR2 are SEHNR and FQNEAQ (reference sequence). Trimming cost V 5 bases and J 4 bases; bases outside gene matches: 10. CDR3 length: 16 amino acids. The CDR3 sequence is CASSTTTSGLYNEQFF. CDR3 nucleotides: TGTGCCAGCAGCACCACAACTAGCGGCCTATACAATGAGCAGTTCTTC. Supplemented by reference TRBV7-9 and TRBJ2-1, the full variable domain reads DTGVSQNPRHKITKRGQNVTFRCDPISEHNRLYWYRQTLGQGPEFLTYFQNEAQLEKSRLLSDRFSAERPKGSFSTLEIQRTEQGDSAMYLCASSTTTSGLYNEQFFGPGTRLTVL.

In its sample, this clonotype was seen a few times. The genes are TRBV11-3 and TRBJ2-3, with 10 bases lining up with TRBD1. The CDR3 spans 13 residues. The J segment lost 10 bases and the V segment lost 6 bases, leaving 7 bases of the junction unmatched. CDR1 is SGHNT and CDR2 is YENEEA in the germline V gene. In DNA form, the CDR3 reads TGTGCCAGCAGGGACAGGGGGGATGGGGCGCAGTATTTT. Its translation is CASRDRGDGAQYF.

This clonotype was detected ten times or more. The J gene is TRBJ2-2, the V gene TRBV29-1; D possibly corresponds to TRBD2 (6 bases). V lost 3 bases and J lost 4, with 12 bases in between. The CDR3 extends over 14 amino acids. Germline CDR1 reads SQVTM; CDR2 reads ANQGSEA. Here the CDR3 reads CSVDPGEGTGELFF. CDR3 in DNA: TGCAGCGTTGACCCGGGAGAGGGCACCGGGGAGCTGTTTTTT.

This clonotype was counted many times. The CDR3 sequence is CASSEGQGTIFSNQPQHF. CDR3 DNA: TGTGCCAGTAGCGAGGGACAGGGAACTATTTTTAGCAATCAGCCCCAGCATTTT. The chain recombines TRBV6-1 with TRBJ1-5; 9 bases fit TRBD1. V shed 9 bases and J 0 bases; nucleotides not matched to a gene: 15. The CDR3 has 18 amino acids. From germline, CDR1 is MNHNS and CDR2 SASEGT.

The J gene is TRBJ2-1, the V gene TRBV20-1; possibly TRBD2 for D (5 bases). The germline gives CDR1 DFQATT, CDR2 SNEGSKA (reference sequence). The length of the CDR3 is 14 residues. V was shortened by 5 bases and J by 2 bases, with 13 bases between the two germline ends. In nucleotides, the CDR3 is TGCAGTGCTGAGGGCCGGCTAGCCTACAATGAGCAGTTCTTC. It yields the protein CSAEGRLAYNEQFF.

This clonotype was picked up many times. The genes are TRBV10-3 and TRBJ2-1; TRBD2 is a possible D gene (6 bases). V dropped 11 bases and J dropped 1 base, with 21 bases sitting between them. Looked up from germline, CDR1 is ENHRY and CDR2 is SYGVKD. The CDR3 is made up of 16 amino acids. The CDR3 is CAYGVMTAGSYNEQFF. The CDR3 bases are TGTGCCTATGGGGTCATGACTGCGGGGTCCTACAATGAGCAGTTCTTC.

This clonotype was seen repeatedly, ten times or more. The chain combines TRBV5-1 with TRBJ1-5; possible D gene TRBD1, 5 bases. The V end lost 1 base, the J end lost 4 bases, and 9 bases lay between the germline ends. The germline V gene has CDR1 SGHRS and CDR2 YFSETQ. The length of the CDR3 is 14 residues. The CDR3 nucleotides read TGCGCCAGCAGCTTGATTCCAGGGAATCAGCCCCAGCATTTT. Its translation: CASSLIPGNQPQHF.

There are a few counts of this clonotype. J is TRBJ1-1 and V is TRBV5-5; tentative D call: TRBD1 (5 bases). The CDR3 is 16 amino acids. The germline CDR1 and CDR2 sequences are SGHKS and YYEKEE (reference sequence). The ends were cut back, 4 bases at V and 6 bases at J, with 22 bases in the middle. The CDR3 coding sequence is TGTGCCAGCAGCGGGGCGGGAGGGGAGACGGTCCCTGAAGCTTTCTTT. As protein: CASSGAGGETVPEAFF.

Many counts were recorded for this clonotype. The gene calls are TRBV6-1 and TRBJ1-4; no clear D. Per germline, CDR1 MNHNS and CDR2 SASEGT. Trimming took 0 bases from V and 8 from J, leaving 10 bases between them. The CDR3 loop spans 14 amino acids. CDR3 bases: TGTGCCAGCAGTGAAGCGAGGAAGATGGAAAAACTGTTTTTT. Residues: CASSEARKMEKLFF.

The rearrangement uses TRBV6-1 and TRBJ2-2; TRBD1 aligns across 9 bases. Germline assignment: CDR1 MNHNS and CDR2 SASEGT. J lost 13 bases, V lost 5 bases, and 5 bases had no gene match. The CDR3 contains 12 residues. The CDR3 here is CASSTTGGRLFF. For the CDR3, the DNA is TGTGCCAGCAGTACGACAGGGGGGCGGCTGTTTTTT.

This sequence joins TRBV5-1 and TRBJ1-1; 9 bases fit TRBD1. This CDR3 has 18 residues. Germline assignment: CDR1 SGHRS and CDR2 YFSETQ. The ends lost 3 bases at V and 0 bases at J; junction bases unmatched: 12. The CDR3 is CASSSGQGREHMNTEAFF. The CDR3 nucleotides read TGCGCCAGCAGCTCCGGACAGGGGCGCGAACATATGAACACTGAAGCTTTCTTT.

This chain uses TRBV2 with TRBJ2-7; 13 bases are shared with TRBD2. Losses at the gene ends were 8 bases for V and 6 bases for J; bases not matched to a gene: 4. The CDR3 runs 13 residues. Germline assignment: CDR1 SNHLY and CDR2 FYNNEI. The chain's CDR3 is CASLTSGRSEQYF. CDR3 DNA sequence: TGTGCCAGCCTGACTAGCGGGAGGTCCGAGCAGTACTTC. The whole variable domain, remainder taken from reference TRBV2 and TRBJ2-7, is EPEVTQTPSHQVTQMGQEVILRCVPISNHLYFYWYRQILGQKVEFLVSFYNNEISEKSEIFDDQFSVERPDGSNFTLKIRSTKLEDSAMYFCASLTSGRSEQYFGPGTRLTVT.

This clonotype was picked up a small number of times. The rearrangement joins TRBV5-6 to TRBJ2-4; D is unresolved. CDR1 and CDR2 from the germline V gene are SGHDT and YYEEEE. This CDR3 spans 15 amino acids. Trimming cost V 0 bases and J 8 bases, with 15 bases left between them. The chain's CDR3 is CASSLGQLDRDIQYF. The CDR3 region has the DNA TGTGCCAGCAGCTTGGGGCAGCTAGATAGGGACATTCAGTACTTC.

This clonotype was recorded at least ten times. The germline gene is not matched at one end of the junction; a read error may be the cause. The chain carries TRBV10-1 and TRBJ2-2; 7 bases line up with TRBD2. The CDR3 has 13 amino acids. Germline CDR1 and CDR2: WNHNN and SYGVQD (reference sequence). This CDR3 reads CASSLAGTGELFF. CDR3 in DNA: TGTGCCAGCAGCTTAGCGGGCACCGGGGAGCTGTTTTTT.

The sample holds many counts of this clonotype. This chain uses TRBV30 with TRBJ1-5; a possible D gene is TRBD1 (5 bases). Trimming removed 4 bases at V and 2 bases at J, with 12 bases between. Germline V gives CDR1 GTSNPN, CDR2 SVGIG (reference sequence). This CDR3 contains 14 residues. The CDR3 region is CAWNKGNGNQPQHF. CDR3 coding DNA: TGTGCCTGGAATAAGGGGAACGGCAATCAGCCCCAGCATTTT. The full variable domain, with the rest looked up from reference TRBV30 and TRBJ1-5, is SQTIHQWPATLVQPVGSPLSLECTVEGTSNPNLYWYRQAAGRGLQLLFYSVGIGQISSEVPQNLSASRPQDRQFILSSKKLLLSDSGFYLCAWNKGNGNQPQHFGDGTRLSIL.

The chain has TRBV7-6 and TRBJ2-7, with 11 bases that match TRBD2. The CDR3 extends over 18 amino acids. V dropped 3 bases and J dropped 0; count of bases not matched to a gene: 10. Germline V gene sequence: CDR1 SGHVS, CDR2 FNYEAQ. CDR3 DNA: TGTGCCAGCAGCTTGCCCGGGACTAGCGGTAGGAGCTCCTACGAGCAGTACTTC. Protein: CASSLPGTSGRSSYEQYF.